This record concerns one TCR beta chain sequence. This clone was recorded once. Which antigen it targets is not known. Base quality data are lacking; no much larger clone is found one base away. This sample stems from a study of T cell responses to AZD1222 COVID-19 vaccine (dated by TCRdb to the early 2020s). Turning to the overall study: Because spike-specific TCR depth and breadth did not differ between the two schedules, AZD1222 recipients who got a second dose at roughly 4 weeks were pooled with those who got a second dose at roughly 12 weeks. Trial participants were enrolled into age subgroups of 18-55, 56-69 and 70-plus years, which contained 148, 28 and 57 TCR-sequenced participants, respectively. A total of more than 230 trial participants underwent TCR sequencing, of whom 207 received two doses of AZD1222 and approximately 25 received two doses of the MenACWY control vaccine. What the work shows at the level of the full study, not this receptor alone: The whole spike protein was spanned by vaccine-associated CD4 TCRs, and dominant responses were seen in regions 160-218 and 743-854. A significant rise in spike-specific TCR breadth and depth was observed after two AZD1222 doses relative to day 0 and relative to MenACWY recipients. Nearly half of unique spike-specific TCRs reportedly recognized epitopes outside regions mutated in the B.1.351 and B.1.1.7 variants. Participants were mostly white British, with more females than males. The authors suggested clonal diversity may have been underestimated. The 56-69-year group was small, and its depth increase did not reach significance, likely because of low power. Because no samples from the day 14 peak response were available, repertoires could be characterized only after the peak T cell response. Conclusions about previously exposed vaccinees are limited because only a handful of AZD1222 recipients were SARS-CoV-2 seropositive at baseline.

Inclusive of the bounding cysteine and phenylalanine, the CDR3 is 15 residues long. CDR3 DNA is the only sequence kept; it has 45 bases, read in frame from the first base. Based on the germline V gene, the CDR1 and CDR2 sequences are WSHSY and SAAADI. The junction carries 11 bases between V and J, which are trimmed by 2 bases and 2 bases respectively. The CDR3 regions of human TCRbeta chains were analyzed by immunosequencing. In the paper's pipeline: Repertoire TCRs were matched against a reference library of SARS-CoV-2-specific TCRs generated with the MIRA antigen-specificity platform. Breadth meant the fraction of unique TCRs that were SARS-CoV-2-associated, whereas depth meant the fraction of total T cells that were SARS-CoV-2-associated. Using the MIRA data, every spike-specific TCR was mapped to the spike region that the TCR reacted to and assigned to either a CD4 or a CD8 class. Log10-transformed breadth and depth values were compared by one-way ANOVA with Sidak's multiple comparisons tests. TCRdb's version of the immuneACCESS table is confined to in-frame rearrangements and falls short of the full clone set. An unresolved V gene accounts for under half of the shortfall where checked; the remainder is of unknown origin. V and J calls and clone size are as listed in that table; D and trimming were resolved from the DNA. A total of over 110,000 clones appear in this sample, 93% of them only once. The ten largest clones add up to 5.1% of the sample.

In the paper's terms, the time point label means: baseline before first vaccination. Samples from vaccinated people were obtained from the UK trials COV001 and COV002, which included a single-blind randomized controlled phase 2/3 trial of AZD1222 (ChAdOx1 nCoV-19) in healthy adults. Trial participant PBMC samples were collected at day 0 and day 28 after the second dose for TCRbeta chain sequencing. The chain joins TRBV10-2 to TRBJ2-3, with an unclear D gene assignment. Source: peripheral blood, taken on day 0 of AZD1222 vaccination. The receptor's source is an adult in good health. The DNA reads TGCGCCAGCAGTGAGATAGGACGCAACACAGATACGCAGTATTTT. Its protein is CASSEIGRNTDTQYF.